This section outlines one TCR beta chain sequence together with its context. Clones were read by immunoSEQ multiplex PCR, and TCRdb kept only the in-frame ones, dropping some. The sample comprises 410,000 or so clones, 86% of which are singletons, and 1.4% rests with the top ten. These data originate in a study of blood T cell repertoires in COVID-19. Study-level information: T cells, B-cell-depleted T cells, or PBMCs supplied cDNA or gDNA.

Germline loops: CDR1 MRHNA, CDR2 SNTAGT. There are 14 residues in the CDR3. The germline V and J ends were trimmed by 5 bases and 4 bases, with 14 bases remaining between them. Sequenced input: peripheral blood. This TCR came from a woman aged 25 to 39 with active or convalescent COVID-19. V is TRBV6-4 and J is TRBJ1-1; a weak D match, TRBD1 (5 bases). CDR3 coding DNA: TGTGCCAGCAGTTCGGGGGGGTTCGCCACTGAAGCTTTCTTT. It yields the protein CASSSGGFATEAFF.